Included here is one T cell receptor (beta chain) sequence, with context. The length of the CDR3 is 14 residues. Per the germline V gene, CDR1 is SGHAT and CDR2 is FQNNGV. Trimming removed 2 bases from V and 5 bases from J, with 12 bases in between. These data originate in a study of blood T cell repertoires in COVID-19. Study overall: Researchers got acute and convalescent COVID-19 samples from the United States, Italy and Spain.

This table comes from immunoSEQ multiplex PCR, and its TCRdb copy is limited to in-frame clones, with some not included. This sample carries some 100,000 clones, 86% of them seen once, and the ten largest clones take over 9%. The chain links TRBV11-2 to TRBJ1-1, with D unresolved. Input material: peripheral blood. The clonotype comes from a man in his fifties or sixties with acute or convalescent COVID-19. The CDR3 sequence: CASSLMSRETEAFF. CDR3 coding DNA: TGTGCCAGCAGCTTAATGTCTCGGGAAACTGAAGCTTTCTTT.